Presented here are 9 T cell receptor beta chains from one specimen sequenced in a study of radiation and T cells in renal cell carcinoma. As for treatment: 15 Gy SBRT to primary tumor, nephrectomy 4 weeks later. Only in-frame clones appear in the TCRdb table, and some are missing; sequencing was by immunoSEQ multiplex PCR. The profile shows around 15,000 clones, approximately 48% of them singletons. Specimen: tumor tissue, collected from a patient whose treatment included radiotherapy and nephrectomy. The receptors here all came from a woman aged 60-75 years with renal cell carcinoma.

Of note for this clone: A single base is all that separates this from a far larger clone, so a read error is likely. The chain joins TRBV5-6 to TRBJ1-2, with 8 bases aligning to TRBD1. CDR3 length equals 15 residues. Germline-derived CDR1 and CDR2 are SGHDT and YYEEEE. Unmatched junction bases numbered 5, after V lost 0 bases and J lost 4 bases. This CDR3 is CASSLAGGAGYGYTF. The CDR3, as DNA: TGTGCCAGCAGCTTGGCAGGGGGCGCTGGCTATGGCTACACCTTC.

The CDR3: CASSVGLAGSSYNEQFF. CDR3 DNA: TGTGCCAGCAGCGTAGGCCTAGCGGGGAGCTCCTACAATGAGCAGTTCTTC. This sequence joins TRBV9 and TRBJ2-1, with 9 bases fitting TRBD2. V was pared by 0 bases and J by 0 bases, with 4 bases of the junction left unmatched. The CDR3 has 17 residues. The germline gives CDR1 SGDLS, CDR2 YYNGEE.

The chain combines TRBV5-1 with TRBJ2-7, with 10 nucleotides matching TRBD1. The V gene end was trimmed by 3 bases and the J gene end by 5 bases; junction bases not matched to a gene: 5. Looked up from germline, CDR1 is SGHRS and CDR2 is YFSETQ. The CDR3 has 14 amino acids. The CDR3 here is CASSSSTGGNEQYF. CDR3 nucleotide sequence: TGCGCCAGCAGCTCATCGACAGGGGGCAACGAGCAGTACTTC.

The V gene is TRBV30, the J gene TRBJ1-2, with no clear D. V was pared by 0 bases and J by 0 bases, with 8 bases between. CDR3 length equals 14 residues. Germline V gene data show CDR1 as GTSNPN and CDR2 as SVGIG (reference sequence). The CDR3 protein is CAWSVDAANYGYTF. The CDR3 DNA reads as TGTGCCTGGAGTGTGGACGCGGCTAACTATGGCTACACCTTC.

This clone has just a few counts. The chain employs TRBV27 and TRBJ1-4; possibly TRBD1 for D (6 bases). CDR1 is MNHEY and CDR2 is SMNVEV in the germline V gene (reference sequence). This CDR3 is built from 15 residues. Trimming removed 6 bases from V and 5 bases from J, with 16 bases in between. In DNA, the CDR3 is TGTGCCAGCAGGCCGACAGGCGCTCCGAATGAAAAACTGTTTTTT. It specifies CASRPTGAPNEKLFF.

The V gene is TRBV5-1, the J gene TRBJ1-2; 10 bases fit TRBD1. Germline lookup yields CDR1 SGHRS and CDR2 YFSETQ. There are 15 residues in the CDR3. Trimming at V came to 0 bases and at J to 8 bases, leaving 7 bases not matched to a gene. The CDR3 bases are TGCGCCAGCAGCTTGGCGGCGACAGGGGGCGAGGGCTACACCTTC. It specifies CASSLAATGGEGYTF.

The rearrangement links TRBV6-1 to TRBJ2-7; maybe TRBD2 (5 bases). The CDR3 length is 13 residues. Germline assignment: CDR1 MNHNS and CDR2 SASEGT. Trimming took off 3 bases at V and 7 bases at J, with 13 bases between the two ends. CDR3: CASSDSGLGEQYF. CDR3 DNA sequence: TGTGCCAGCAGTGACTCGGGGTTAGGGGAGCAGTACTTC.

This clone was seen only once. This likely came from a read error, as a far larger clone is one base away. At the DNA level, this CDR3 is encoded by other sequences in the same sample as well. V usage is TRBV4-1 and J usage is TRBJ1-2; D is ambiguous. The germline gives CDR1 MGHRA, CDR2 YSYEKL. CDR3 length: 16 amino acids. With 0 bases removed from V and 3 bases from J, the gap between germline ends came to 14 bases. CDR3 coding DNA: TGCGCCAGCAGCCAAGATGTGGCGAGAACGGACTATGGCTACACCTTC. Protein sequence: CASSQDVARTDYGYTF.

This clone was seen only a few times. A far larger clone is one base from this, pointing to a likely read error. Other DNA variants within this sample encode the same CDR3. The chain couples TRBV5-1 to TRBJ1-2; 10 nucleotides align to TRBD1. Unmatched junction bases numbered 1, after V lost 3 bases and J lost 2 bases. The CDR3 loop spans 14 amino acids. Germline assignment: CDR1 SGHRS and CDR2 YFSETQ. The CDR3 DNA sequence: TGCGCCAGCAGCTCGGGACAGGGGAACTATGGCTACACCTTC. It encodes CASSSGQGNYGYTF.